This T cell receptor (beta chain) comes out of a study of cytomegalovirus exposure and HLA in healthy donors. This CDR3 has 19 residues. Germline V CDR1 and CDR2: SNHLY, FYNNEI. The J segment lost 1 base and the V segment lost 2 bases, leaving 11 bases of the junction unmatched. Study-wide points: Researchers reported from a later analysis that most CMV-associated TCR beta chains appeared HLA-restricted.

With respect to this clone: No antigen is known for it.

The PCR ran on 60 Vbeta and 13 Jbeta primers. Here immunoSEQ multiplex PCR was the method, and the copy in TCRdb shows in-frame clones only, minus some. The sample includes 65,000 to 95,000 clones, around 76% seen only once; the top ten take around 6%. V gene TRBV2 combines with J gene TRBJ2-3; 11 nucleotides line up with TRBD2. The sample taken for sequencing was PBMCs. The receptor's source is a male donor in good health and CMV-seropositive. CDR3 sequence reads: CASSESVTSGDGGTDTQYF. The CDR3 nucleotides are TGTGCCAGCAGTGAAAGTGTGACTAGCGGGGACGGGGGCACAGATACGCAGTATTTT.